The 16 T cell receptor beta chains below all came from one sample that was sequenced in a study of T cells in Graves' hyperthyroidism and ophthalmopathy. RNA transcripts gave rise to amplified TCR beta CDR3 regions. The TCR CDR3 was amplified in a first-round RT-PCR using the HTBI primer set. TCRdb reprocessed the multiplex PCR reads via MiXCR and lists one record per CDR3 protein. This sample carries over 650,000 distinct CDR3 sequences, just under 45% of them seen once, and the ten largest clones take under 8.5%. Sequenced material: peripheral blood or thyroid tissue (not recorded which). Receptors were obtained from an adult man with Graves' disease, either hyperthyroidism or ophthalmopathy (not recorded which).

Only a few counts were recorded for this clonotype. V is TRBV6-5 and J is TRBJ2-7; weak D call: TRBD2 (5 bases). The CDR3 covers 12 residues. V was pared by 6 bases and J by 2 bases, with 8 bases between. Germline V lookup: CDR1 MNHEY, CDR2 SVGAGI. The DNA for the CDR3 is TGTGCCAGCAGGAGAGGGCCCTACGAGCAGTACTTC. Translated: CASRRGPYEQYF.

This clonotype was counted ten times or more. The rearrangement uses TRBV2 and TRBJ1-6; D remains ambiguous. CDR3 length: 16 amino acids. V gave up 3 bases and J gave up 0 bases, with 9 bases separating them. Germline CDR1 is SNHLY and CDR2 is FYNNEI. CDR3 loop: CASSEDRPSYNSPLHF. In DNA form, the CDR3 reads TGTGCCAGCAGTGAGGATCGACCCTCCTATAATTCACCCCTCCACTTT.

This rearrangement joins TRBV15 to TRBJ2-5; D is perhaps TRBD1 (5 bases). The CDR3 has 14 residues. Germline loops: CDR1 LNHNV, CDR2 YYDKDF (reference sequence). Trimming removed 3 bases from V and 5 bases from J, with 13 bases in between. In DNA, the CDR3 is TGTGCCACCAGCAGGGGCCAGGGTTTTGAGACCCAGTACTTC. It yields the protein CATSRGQGFETQYF.

A few counts support this clonotype. V is TRBV19 and J is TRBJ2-7, with D uncertain. Per the germline V gene, CDR1 is LNHDA and CDR2 is SQIVND (reference sequence). There are 14 residues in the CDR3. Trimming stripped 4 bases from V and 1 base from J, with 11 bases between. The CDR3 spells CASSTLELSYEQYF. CDR3 DNA: TGTGCCAGTAGTACCCTTGAGCTGTCCTACGAGCAGTACTTC.

This clonotype was seen a single time. The chain links TRBV6-5 to TRBJ2-5, with 11 bases that match TRBD2. Trimming at V came to 4 bases and at J to 3 bases, leaving 7 bases not matched to a gene. Germline V lookup: CDR1 MNHEY, CDR2 SVGAGI. The CDR3 consists of 16 residues. CDR3 in DNA: TGTGCCAGCAGTTTATTTAGCGGGGGGGCGAAAGAGACCCAGTACTTC. Encoded protein: CASSLFSGGAKETQYF.

There are a few counts of this clonotype. The chain recombines TRBV12-3 or TRBV12-4 with TRBJ2-7; D remains unclear. Between the trimmed V and J ends, which lost 3 bases and 1 base, there was a span of 13 bases. This CDR3 region has 15 residues. The CDR3 here is CASSLVQALSYEQYF. CDR3 DNA: TGTGCCAGCAGTTTGGTACAAGCATTATCCTACGAGCAGTACTTC.

This clonotype was detected once. This sequence joins TRBV25-1 and TRBJ1-4; D ambiguous. Germline CDR1 and CDR2: MGHDK and SYGVNS. V was shortened by 3 bases and J by 7 bases, with 21 bases between the two germline ends. CDR3 length equals 17 residues. The CDR3 DNA reads as TGTGCCAGCAGTGACTCTACCGGGGTTCGTAAGGGTGAAAAACTGTTTTTT. This gives the protein CASSDSTGVRKGEKLFF.

This clonotype was detected ten times or more. The gene calls are TRBV9 and TRBJ2-5, with 9 bases matching TRBD2. The CDR3 covers 17 residues. Trimming cost V 3 bases and J 1 base; bases outside gene matches: 10. Germline values: CDR1 SGDLS, CDR2 YYNGEE. CDR3 loop: CASSGGIAGERQETQYF. The CDR3 DNA reads TGTGCCAGCAGCGGAGGTATAGCGGGGGAACGCCAAGAGACCCAGTACTTC.

This clonotype was seen a few times. The chain links TRBV10-3 to TRBJ2-7; D remains ambiguous. V lost 3 bases, J lost 9 bases, and 3 bases lay in between. The CDR3 totals 9 residues. CDR1 is ENHRY and CDR2 is SYGVKD in the germline V gene. The CDR3 bases are TGTGCCATCAGTGAAGTGCAGTACTTC. The encoded protein is CAISEVQYF.

The chain joins TRBV29-1 to TRBJ1-2, with 9 bases lining up with TRBD1. V shed 7 bases, J shed 11 bases, and the junction held 8 bases outside the gene matches. Germline CDR1 reads SQVTM; CDR2 reads ANQGSEA. The length of the CDR3 is 11 residues. CDR3 nucleotide sequence: TGCAGCGGACTGGGACAGGGCGGTTACACCTTC. Translation: CSGLGQGGYTF.

Written as DNA, the CDR3 is TGTGCCAGCAGCTTTCCCCGTGGCACCGGGGAGCTGTTTTTT. It yields the protein CASSFPRGTGELFF. The chain couples TRBV11-3 to TRBJ2-2; D is ambiguous. Per the germline V gene, CDR1 is SGHNT and CDR2 is YENEEA. The V and J ends lost 3 bases and 4 bases respectively, with 9 bases between them. CDR3 length: 14 amino acids.

V and J are TRBV12-3 or TRBV12-4 and TRBJ1-1; unclear D gene. The CDR3 is made up of 14 amino acids. Trimming shortened V by 5 bases and J by 2 bases, and 12 bases separated the two germline ends. In DNA, the CDR3 is TGTGCCAGCAGTCCAACATCGGCAAACACTGAAGCTTTCTTT. This sequence encodes CASSPTSANTEAFF.

This clonotype appeared many times. This sequence joins TRBV29-1 and TRBJ2-7, with TRBD1 matching 8 bases. The CDR3 extends over 12 amino acids. With 1 base clipped from V and 7 bases from J, the junction kept 3 bases outside the gene matches. Per the germline V gene, CDR1 is SQVTM and CDR2 is ANQGSEA. The CDR3 loop is CSVEAGGDEQYF. The DNA of the CDR3 is TGCAGCGTTGAAGCAGGGGGCGATGAGCAGTACTTC.

V is TRBV14 and J is TRBJ2-5; TRBD1 aligns across 10 bases. The germline V gene encodes CDR1 SGHDN and CDR2 FVKESK. CDR3 length equals 16 residues. Trimming cost V 1 base and J 5 bases; bases outside gene matches: 7. CDR3 in amino acids: CASSQGQGAMGETQYF. CDR3 coding DNA: TGTGCCAGCAGCCAAGGACAGGGGGCTATGGGTGAGACCCAGTACTTC. Filled out from reference TRBV14 and TRBJ2-5, the complete variable domain reads EAGVTQFPSHSVIEKGQTVTLRCDPISGHDNLYWYRRVMGKEIKFLLHFVKESKQDESGMPNNRFLAERTGGTYSTLKVQPAELEDSGVYFCASSQGQGAMGETQYFGPGTRLLVL.

Points on this clonotype: One base away lies a much larger clone, so this may be a sequencing read error. J is TRBJ1-2 and V is TRBV10-3; 10 nucleotides align to TRBD1. This CDR3 has 14 residues. V trimming: 6 bases; J trimming: 6 bases; junction bases outside the gene matches: 7. Germline lookup yields CDR1 ENHRY and CDR2 SYGVKD. CDR3 region: CAIRTGGRRDGYTF. The CDR3 nucleotides are TGTGCCATCAGGACAGGGGGCAGAAGAGATGGCTACACCTTC.

The chain's CDR3 is CASSVNRGSYEQYF. The CDR3 DNA is TGTGCCAGCAGCGTAAACAGGGGAAGCTACGAGCAGTACTTC. This chain uses TRBV7-3 with TRBJ2-7; 7 bases align to TRBD1. The CDR3 totals 14 residues. V dropped 5 bases and J dropped 3; count of bases not matched to a gene: 7. Germline V gene data show CDR1 as SGHTA and CDR2 as FQGTGA. Drawing the rest from reference TRBV7-3 and TRBJ2-7, the complete variable domain is GAGVSQTPSNKVTEKGKYVELRCDPISGHTALYWYRQSLGQGPEFLIYFQGTGAADDSGLPNDRFFAVRPEGSVSTLKIQRTERGDSAVYLCASSVNRGSYEQYFGPGTRLTVT.